This is a list of T cell receptor beta chains from one sample in a study of technical replicates of blood from a handful of donors. The protocol was immunoSEQ multiplex PCR, while the TCRdb copy is restricted to in-frame clones and leaves out a portion. Counted here are some 70,000 clones, roughly nine tenths occurring once; the ten biggest clones make up approximately 0.4%. The specimen was T cells isolated from PBMCs. The receptors here all came from a human donor in good health. Each CDR3 is given with its conserved first and last residue. A D gene is named only where the DNA matches it firmly. Where a row states a size, it is once, few, many or the class of an expanded clone; other rows omit it.

NA	TRBV29-1	TRBJ2-1	NA	CSVQRGTSYNEQFF	TGCAGCGTTCAAAGGGGGACCTCCTACAATGAGCAGTTCTTC
TRBD1	TRBV7-8	TRBJ1-2	few	CALGQPQRYGYTF	TGTGCCCTGGGACAGCCCCAGAGGTATGGCTACACCTTC
NA	TRBV11-2	TRBJ2-7	NA	CASSLDSSSYEQYF	TGTGCCAGCAGCTTAGATTCCAGCTCCTACGAGCAGTACTTC
NA	TRBV4-1	TRBJ1-3	NA	CASSQRPLNRSGNTIYF	TGCGCCAGCAGCCAGCGGCCCCTAAACAGGTCCGGAAACACCATATATTTT
NA	TRBV11-2	TRBJ1-1	NA	CASSLGLYTEAFF	TGTGCCAGCAGCTTAGGTCTATACACTGAAGCTTTCTTT
NA	TRBV7-2	TRBJ2-3	NA	CASSLIPQYTQYF	TGTGCCAGCAGCTTAATTCCCCAGTATACGCAGTATTTT
NA	TRBV14	TRBJ2-7	NA	CASSQEGGPEEQYF	TGTGCCAGCAGCCAAGAAGGAGGGCCGGAAGAGCAGTACTTC
NA	TRBV20-1	TRBJ1-2	NA	CSARDPEGYTF	TGCAGTGCTAGAGATCCGGAGGGCTACACCTTC
NA	TRBV2	TRBJ2-1	NA	CASRWESVYNEQFF	TGTGCCAGCAGGTGGGAGTCCGTGTACAATGAGCAGTTCTTC
NA	TRBV6-1	TRBJ2-1	once	CASTGRTYNEQFF	TGTGCCAGCACCGGCAGGACTTACAATGAGCAGTTCTTC
NA	TRBV5-4	TRBJ1-2	NA	CASSLPNWSGISNYGYTF	TGTGCCAGCAGCTTGCCTAATTGGTCCGGGATATCCAACTATGGCTACACCTTC
NA	TRBV9	TRBJ1-2	NA	CASSVGQARSGYTF	TGTGCCAGCAGCGTAGGACAGGCCCGGAGTGGCTACACCTTC
TRBD1	TRBV18	TRBJ1-2	NA	CASSPPWDRGTHGYTF	TGTGCCAGCTCACCCCCCTGGGACAGGGGGACTCATGGCTACACCTTC
NA	TRBV10-1	TRBJ1-5	few	CASSRGNQPQHF	TGCGCCAGCAGTAGGGGGAATCAGCCCCAGCATTTT
NA	TRBV7-9	TRBJ2-7	NA	CASSLEVAGWPEQYF	TGTGCCAGCAGCTTAGAGGTTGCGGGCTGGCCCGAGCAGTACTTC
NA	TRBV27	TRBJ2-7	NA	CASSRDSPYEQYF	TGTGCCAGCAGCCGGGACTCTCCCTACGAGCAGTACTTC
NA	TRBV2	TRBJ1-1	NA	CASSLQVNTEAFF	TGTGCCAGCAGTCTCCAGGTGAACACTGAAGCTTTCTTT
TRBD1	TRBV5-1	TRBJ1-4	NA	CASSLNAGGFDNEKLFF	TGCGCCAGCAGCTTGAATGCAGGGGGCTTTGACAATGAAAAACTGTTTTTT
TRBD2	TRBV7-3	TRBJ2-5	NA	CASSPVGGDRIETQYF	TGTGCCAGCAGCCCCGTGGGGGGGGACCGGATAGAGACCCAGTACTTC
TRBD1	TRBV7-2	TRBJ1-2	NA	CASSLLGTGIHNYGYTF	TGTGCCAGCAGCTTACTGGGGACAGGGATACACAACTATGGCTACACCTTC
NA	TRBV2	TRBJ2-7	NA	CASSDWGSYEQYF	TGTGCCAGCTCGGACTGGGGCTCCTACGAGCAGTACTTC
TRBD1	TRBV30	TRBJ1-2	NA	CAWSDDRVNYGYTF	TGTGCCTGGAGTGATGACAGGGTAAACTATGGCTACACCTTC
NA	TRBV5-1	TRBJ2-7	NA	CASSLGAPYEQYF	TGCGCCAGCAGTTTGGGGGCCCCCTACGAGCAGTACTTC
NA	TRBV7-9	TRBJ2-2	once	CASSLYSFANTGELFF	TGTGCCAGCAGCTTATACTCGTTCGCGAACACCGGGGAGCTGTTTTTT
TRBD2	TRBV7-3	TRBJ2-3	NA	CASSLASGSADTQYF	TGTGCCAGCAGCTTAGCTAGCGGGAGCGCAGATACGCAGTATTTT
NA	TRBV21-1	TRBJ1-5	NA	CASSNFLDRVSNQPQHF	TGTGCCAGCAGCAATTTCCTTGACAGGGTTAGCAATCAGCCCCAGCATTTT
TRBD2	TRBV7-2	TRBJ2-5	NA	CASSLGRLAVETQYF	TGTGCCAGCAGCTTAGGAAGACTAGCGGTAGAGACCCAGTACTTC
NA	TRBV15	TRBJ1-2	NA	CATSRDIDYGYTF	TGTGCCACCAGCAGAGATATTGACTATGGCTACACCTTC
NA	TRBV4-3	TRBJ2-1	NA	CASSQDYRYSSYNEQFF	TGCGCCAGCAGCCAAGATTACAGGTATAGCTCCTACAATGAGCAGTTCTTC
NA	TRBV7-3	TRBJ2-5	NA	CASSLSGLETQYF	TGTGCCAGCAGCTTGTCAGGGTTAGAGACCCAGTACTTC
NA	TRBV10-3	TRBJ2-7	once	CAISGGVRGFWNEQYF	TGTGCCATCAGTGGGGGGGTTAGGGGCTTCTGGAACGAGCAGTACTTC
TRBD1	TRBV28	TRBJ1-2	NA	CASSLLTGTVNYGYTF	TGTGCCAGCAGTTTATTGACTGGGACAGTGAACTATGGCTACACCTTC
NA	TRBV5-1	TRBJ1-4	NA	CASSLMGGDEKLFF	TGCGCCAGCAGCTTAATGGGGGGGGATGAAAAACTGTTTTTT
TRBD1	TRBV18	TRBJ2-5	NA	CASVGQGDETQYF	TGTGCCAGCGTGGGACAGGGCGACGAGACCCAGTACTTC
TRBD1	TRBV19	TRBJ2-7	NA	CASSKELGTGDEQYF	TGTGCCAGTAGTAAAGAATTAGGGACAGGGGACGAGCAGTACTTC
NA	TRBV15	TRBJ2-1	NA	CATSLLANEQFF	TGTGCCACCAGTCTACTCGCAAATGAGCAGTTCTTC
TRBD1	TRBV7-2	TRBJ1-2	NA	CASSLGTGTNYGYTF	TGTGCCAGCAGCTTAGGGACAGGGACTAACTATGGCTACACCTTC
TRBD2	TRBV6-6	TRBJ2-3	NA	CASSYWSGSGGDTQYF	TGTGCCAGCAGTTATTGGAGCGGGAGTGGTGGAGATACGCAGTATTTT
NA	TRBV2	TRBJ1-5	once	CASTLGDSNQPQHF	TGTGCCAGCACTCTCGGGGATAGCAATCAGCCCCAGCATTTT
TRBD1	TRBV7-9	TRBJ1-1	NA	CASSSTGGGTEAFF	TGTGCCAGCAGCTCCACAGGGGGTGGAACTGAAGCTTTCTTT
NA	TRBV10-3	TRBJ2-1	NA	CAISVMRYEQFF	TGTGCCATCAGTGTCATGCGCTATGAGCAGTTCTTC
NA	TRBV27	TRBJ1-1	NA	CASSDIFTEAFF	TGTGCCAGCTCTGACATTTTCACTGAAGCTTTCTTT
NA	TRBV7-2	TRBJ2-7	NA	CASSLAGLFPLYEQYF	TGTGCCAGCAGCTTAGCGGGACTCTTCCCGCTCTACGAGCAGTACTTC
TRBD1	TRBV18	TRBJ2-7	NA	CASSQGQAYEQYF	TGTGCCAGCTCACAGGGACAGGCCTACGAGCAGTACTTC
TRBD1	TRBV4-1	TRBJ2-7	NA	CASSQGDSSYEQYF	TGCGCCAGCAGCCAAGGGGACAGCAGCTACGAGCAGTACTTC
NA	TRBV5-6	TRBJ1-4	few	CASSSPKERDEKLFF	TGTGCCAGCAGCTCCCCAAAGGAGCGGGATGAAAAACTGTTTTTT
NA	TRBV4-3	TRBJ2-5	NA	CASSGRRGLYF	TGCGCCAGCAGCGGGCGCAGGGGTTTGTACTTC
NA	TRBV6-1	TRBJ1-2	NA	CASRGLSGHGYTF	TGTGCCAGCAGGGGACTTTCCGGTCATGGCTACACCTTC
TRBD1	TRBV6-1	TRBJ2-7	once	CASTQGAHEQYF	TGTGCCAGCACCCAGGGGGCCCACGAGCAGTACTTC
NA	TRBV30	TRBJ1-1	NA	CAWSRVRELTTEAFF	TGTGCCTGGAGTCGGGTCAGGGAATTGACCACTGAAGCTTTCTTT
NA	TRBV5-1	TRBJ2-1	NA	CASSSIAIGHNEQFF	TGCGCCAGCAGCTCCATAGCGATCGGTCACAATGAGCAGTTCTTC
TRBD2	TRBV19	TRBJ2-1	NA	CASTPLAGAHNEQFF	TGTGCCAGTACCCCACTAGCGGGAGCCCACAATGAGCAGTTCTTC